Reported below is one TCR beta chain. The data were obtained in a study of blood T cell repertoires in COVID-19. Across the whole study: Samples of COVID-19 (acute and convalescent) were obtained from the United States, Italy and Spain. From T cells, B-cell-depleted T cells, or PBMCs came the material, which was cDNA or gDNA.

Allocation to cohorts depended on clinical history reported by the participants. Two negative PCRs, clearance, or symptom resolution had been documented for recovered Cohort 3 donors. Produced via immunoSEQ multiplex PCR; TCRdb's table is partial and in-frame only. The sample lists about 200,000 clones, roughly 90% occurring once. V was clipped by 4 bases and J by 8 bases, with 23 bases between them. Germline CDR1 and CDR2: LGHNT and FRNRAP. The CDR3 runs 16 residues. The chain combines TRBV12-5 with TRBJ1-1; TRBD1 is a possible D gene (5 bases). The sample taken for sequencing was PBMCs or T cells enriched from blood (not recorded which). The origin of this receptor is a woman between 18 and 29 years old who had recovered from COVID-19. The CDR3 nucleotides read TGTGCTAGTGGTTCGGTAGTTGGCAGGGCAATTAGGGAAGCTTTCTTT. Translation: CASGSVVGRAIREAFF.